This entry lists 21 T cell receptor beta chains sequenced from one sample in a study of identical twins. TCRdb reprocessed the 5' RACE reads via MiXCR and lists one record per CDR3 protein. The data hold 500,000 to 650,000 distinct CDR3 sequences, with about 22% observed a single time. This same sample was also taken into another study, of yellow fever vaccine responses in identical twins.

Sequencing used CD4+ T cells sorted from blood. Receptors originate from a woman aged 18 to 35 in good health.

The chain combines TRBV9 with TRBJ2-7; D is perhaps TRBD2 (6 bases). Trimming left V 0 bases short and J 3 bases short, with 13 bases between. The CDR3 consists of 15 residues. Per the germline V gene, CDR1 is SGDLS and CDR2 is YYNGEE. CDR3 sequence: CASSVDGLPIYEQYF. DNA for the CDR3: TGTGCCAGCAGCGTAGATGGACTACCCATCTACGAGCAGTACTTC.

The J gene is TRBJ2-7, the V gene TRBV5-1, with D possibly being TRBD1 or TRBD2 (5 bases each). Trimming left V 2 bases short and J 0 bases short, with 12 bases between. CDR3 length: 15 residues. Looked up from germline, CDR1 is SGHRS and CDR2 is YFSETQ. This CDR3 is CASSLGRGASYEQYV. The CDR3 coding sequence is TGCGCCAGCAGCTTAGGAAGAGGGGCCTCCTACGAGCAGTACGTC.

J is TRBJ2-5 and V is TRBV12-3 or TRBV12-4; D uncertain. Trimming pared 3 bases from V and 5 bases from J, leaving 13 bases between. CDR3 length equals 14 residues. The CDR3 is CASSFQLVGETQYF. DNA of the CDR3: TGTGCCAGCAGTTTTCAGCTAGTGGGTGAGACCCAGTACTTC.

This clonotype was counted only a few times. The CDR3 loop reads CATSVTGQGARETQYF. Written as DNA, the CDR3 is TGTGCCACCAGTGTAACAGGACAGGGGGCGCGAGAGACCCAGTACTTC. The chain couples TRBV24-1 to TRBJ2-5; TRBD1 matches at 11 bases. This CDR3 spans 16 amino acids. Trimming removed 5 bases from V and 4 bases from J; junction bases left unmatched: 8. The germline V gene has CDR1 KGHDR and CDR2 SFDVKD.

This clonotype has a handful of counts. This sequence joins TRBV24-1 and TRBJ2-3; 10 bases match TRBD1. There are 17 residues in the CDR3. Germline V lookup: CDR1 KGHDR, CDR2 SFDVKD. V dropped 5 bases and J dropped 6; count of bases not matched to a gene: 13. CDR3 sequence: CATSGASPGQGLDTQYF. The CDR3 DNA reads TGTGCCACCAGTGGCGCGTCACCGGGACAGGGGCTTGATACGCAGTATTTT.

The chain uses TRBV3-1 and TRBJ2-7; tentatively, D is TRBD2 (5 bases). CDR1 is LGHDT, CDR2 YNNKEL, per germline (reference sequence). The CDR3 is 18 amino acids. V shed 4 bases and J shed 0 bases, with 22 bases lying between them. The DNA of the CDR3 is TGTGCCAGCAGCCGTCGAGGGCCGCCCCTCTTAAGCTCCTACGAGCAGTACTTC. Translation: CASSRRGPPLLSSYEQYF.

This CDR3 is CASNPTVGNTEAFF. The CDR3 DNA reads TGTGCCAGCAACCCGACGGTAGGGAACACTGAAGCTTTCTTT. The chain has TRBV11-2 and TRBJ1-1; no reliable D call. Trimming took 7 bases from V and 1 from J, leaving 13 bases between them. The length of the CDR3 is 14 residues. Germline values: CDR1 SGHAT, CDR2 FQNNGV.

This clonotype was found a few times. The rearrangement links TRBV3-1 to TRBJ2-2; D gene uncertain. V lost 4 bases and J lost 4, with 10 bases in between. The CDR3 contains 14 residues. Germline values: CDR1 LGHDT, CDR2 YNNKEL (reference sequence). The CDR3 here is CASSRSLVTGELFF. CDR3 nucleotides: TGTGCCAGCAGCCGATCTTTAGTCACCGGGGAGCTGTTTTTT.

CDR3 DNA: TGTGCCAGCAGCCGAACCGGGACCTCCTACGAGCAGTACTTC. This encodes CASSRTGTSYEQYF. This chain connects TRBV3-1 to TRBJ2-7; D may be TRBD1 or TRBD2 (5 bases each). The V end lost 4 bases, the J end lost 0 bases, and 10 bases lay between the germline ends. The germline V gene has CDR1 LGHDT and CDR2 YNNKEL (reference sequence). CDR3 length equals 14 residues.

The V call is TRBV20-1, the J call TRBJ2-7, with D perhaps TRBD2 (6 bases). Germline V CDR1 and CDR2: DFQATT, SNEGSKA (reference sequence). The CDR3 sequence is 14 residues long. The V gene lost 5 bases and the J gene lost 0 bases, with 14 bases spanning the gap. CDR3 nucleotide sequence: TGCAGTGCTTCGGGTCGGGAGCACTCCTACGAGCAGTACTTC. As protein: CSASGREHSYEQYF.

This chain connects TRBV3-1 to TRBJ2-7, with D unresolved. The CDR3 runs 15 residues. With 0 bases removed from V and 6 bases from J, the gap between germline ends came to 15 bases. Germline CDR1 LGHDT, CDR2 YNNKEL (reference sequence). The CDR3 is CASSQDPWATGEQYV. CDR3 in DNA: TGTGCCAGCAGCCAAGATCCCTGGGCCACGGGCGAGCAGTACGTC.

This chain connects TRBV20-1 to TRBJ2-7; D is possibly TRBD1 (5 bases). The CDR3 has 14 residues. From germline, CDR1 is DFQATT and CDR2 SNEGSKA (reference sequence). Trimming stripped 6 bases from V and 2 bases from J, with 17 bases between. The CDR3 is CSANPQAAPYEQYF. The CDR3 nucleotides read TGCAGTGCCAACCCACAGGCTGCTCCCTACGAGCAGTACTTC.

V usage is TRBV5-5 and J usage is TRBJ2-1, with D tentatively TRBD1 (6 bases). This CDR3 has 13 residues. Germline V gene data show CDR1 as SGHKS and CDR2 as YYEKEE (reference sequence). The V and J ends lost 7 bases and 4 bases respectively, with 12 bases between them. The CDR3 sequence: CASWQGGYNEQFF. Here the CDR3 DNA reads TGTGCCAGCTGGCAAGGGGGTTACAATGAGCAGTTCTTC.

This clonotype occurred once. This chain joins TRBV6-5 and TRBJ2-3; weak D call: TRBD1 (7 bases). This CDR3 is built from 16 residues. Per the germline V gene, CDR1 is MNHEY and CDR2 is SVGAGI. V lost 0 bases, J lost 4 bases, and 14 bases lay in between. CDR3 DNA: TGTGCCAGCAGTTACTCCCAGGGGGGACTTCCAGATACGCAGTATTTT. Protein: CASSYSQGGLPDTQYF.

This clonotype was observed at least ten times. The chain links TRBV7-2 to TRBJ2-1; no clear D. This CDR3 has 12 residues. The ends were cut back, 5 bases at V and 11 bases at J, with 13 bases in the middle. Per germline, CDR1 SGHTA and CDR2 FQGNSA. CDR3 nucleotide sequence: TGTGCCAGCAGCACCCGACCCGGCCAGCAGTTCTTC. Translation gives CASSTRPGQQFF.

This clonotype was seen a few times. The chain joins TRBV5-1 to TRBJ2-5; a possible D gene is TRBD1 (5 bases). From germline, CDR1 is SGHRS and CDR2 YFSETQ. This CDR3 contains 12 residues. Trimming took 5 bases from V and 5 from J, leaving 10 bases between them. CDR3 amino acids: CASRLSGETQYF. The CDR3, as DNA: TGCGCCAGCAGGCTATCAGGGGAGACCCAGTACTTC.

CDR3 sequence: CASSSDRARIEQYF. CDR3 nucleotide sequence: TGTGCCAGCAGCTCGGACAGGGCCCGAATCGAGCAGTACTTC. V usage is TRBV11-2 and J usage is TRBJ2-7; 8 nucleotides match TRBD1. V lost 4 bases to trimming and J lost 6 bases; unmatched junction nucleotides: 8. CDR3 length equals 14 residues. Per germline, CDR1 SGHAT and CDR2 FQNNGV. Supplemented by reference TRBV11-2 and TRBJ2-7, the full variable domain reads EAGVAQSPRYKIIEKRQSVAFWCNPISGHATLYWYQQILGQGPKLLIQFQNNGVVDDSQLPKDRFSAERLKGVDSTLKIQPAKLEDSAVYLCASSSDRARIEQYFGPGTRLTVT.

The V call is TRBV7-2, the J call TRBJ2-7; 7 bases match TRBD2. Trimming cost V 1 base and J 2 bases; bases outside gene matches: 8. In germline, CDR1 is SGHTA, CDR2 FQGNSA. The CDR3 is made up of 16 amino acids. Here the CDR3 DNA reads TGTGCCAGCAGCTTAGTTGGCTCTAGCGGAGCCTACGAGCAGTACTTC. Amino acids: CASSLVGSSGAYEQYF.

In its sample, this clonotype was seen a few times. The chain combines TRBV9 with TRBJ2-3, with D maybe TRBD2 (6 bases). The CDR3 is 14 residues long. Trimming shortened V by 3 bases and J by 1 base, and 9 bases separated the two germline ends. Germline V gene data show CDR1 as SGDLS and CDR2 as YYNGEE. In DNA, the CDR3 is TGTGCCAGCAGCGATACGGGGGGCACAGATACGCAGTATTTT. As protein: CASSDTGGTDTQYF.

This chain links TRBV7-9 with TRBJ2-1, with D possibly TRBD2 on 6 matching bases. The V gene's germline CDR1 is SEHNR and CDR2 FQNEAQ (reference sequence). Trimming stripped 5 bases from V and 0 bases from J, with 14 bases between. The CDR3 is 16 residues long. The CDR3 here is CASSATRGTSYNEQFF. For the CDR3, the DNA is TGTGCCAGCAGCGCTACCCGGGGGACCTCCTACAATGAGCAGTTCTTC.

V and J are TRBV2 and TRBJ2-7; D unclear. V was shortened by 0 bases and J by 0 bases, with 12 bases between the two germline ends. From germline, CDR1 is SNHLY and CDR2 FYNNEI. This CDR3 is built from 16 residues. CDR3 sequence: CASSEALYLSSYEQYF. CDR3 DNA sequence: TGTGCCAGCAGTGAAGCGCTCTATCTCAGCTCCTACGAGCAGTACTTC.